Shown below are 30 T cell receptor beta chains from a single sample sequenced in a study of blood T cell repertoires in COVID-19. Only in-frame clones appear in the TCRdb table, and some are missing; sequencing was by immunoSEQ multiplex PCR. The table has fewer than 200,000 clones, 84% seen once. Source material: peripheral blood. The source is a man aged 35-49 years who had recovered from COVID-19.

The chain has TRBV7-9 and TRBJ2-2, with D possibly being TRBD2 (6 bases). Germline V gene lookup returns CDR1 SEHNR and CDR2 FQNEAQ (reference sequence). The V gene lost 5 bases and the J gene lost 4 bases, with 17 bases spanning the gap. The CDR3 covers 16 residues. The CDR3 region is CASSTPSGLFTGELFF. For the CDR3, the DNA is TGTGCCAGCAGCACCCCGTCGGGACTCTTCACCGGGGAGCTGTTTTTT.

This chain uses TRBV7-9 with TRBJ2-1; 9 bases agree with TRBD1. Germline V gives CDR1 SEHNR, CDR2 FQNEAQ (reference sequence). Trimming cost V 5 bases and J 6 bases; bases outside gene matches: 8. CDR3 length equals 15 residues. The CDR3 DNA reads TGTGCCAGCAGCAAAACAGGGGGCGAGTCCAATGAGCAGTTCTTC. Amino acids: CASSKTGGESNEQFF.

The chain carries TRBV5-1 and TRBJ2-1; maybe TRBD2 (6 bases). The germline gives CDR1 SGHRS, CDR2 YFSETQ. The CDR3 is 15 amino acids. V shed 0 bases and J shed 3 bases, with 10 bases lying between them. The CDR3 DNA sequence: TGCGCCAGCAGCTTGGTAGGACTATACTACAATGAGCAGTTCTTC. This sequence encodes CASSLVGLYYNEQFF.

The rearrangement uses TRBV5-4 and TRBJ2-2; 8 nucleotides match TRBD1. CDR1 is SGHNT, CDR2 YYREEE, per germline (reference sequence). V lost 3 bases to trimming and J lost 13 bases; unmatched junction nucleotides: 14. The CDR3 spans 15 residues. The CDR3 protein is CASSSTLTGGGGLFF. The CDR3 nucleotides are TGTGCCAGCAGCTCCACACTCACAGGGGGAGGTGGGCTGTTTTTT.

This sequence joins TRBV7-9 and TRBJ2-4, with a weak D call TRBD2 (5 bases). V gave up 3 bases and J gave up 7 bases, with 7 bases separating them. The CDR3 runs 12 residues. The germline CDR1 and CDR2 sequences are SEHNR and FQNEAQ (reference sequence). The CDR3 here is CASSLGGNIQYF. The CDR3 coding sequence is TGTGCCAGCAGCTTGGGCGGGAACATTCAGTACTTC.

This clone showed up just once. The V gene is TRBV30, the J gene TRBJ1-3; tentative D call: TRBD1 (6 bases). CDR1 is GTSNPN and CDR2 is SVGIG in the germline V gene (reference sequence). V lost 5 bases to trimming and J lost 0 bases, with 11 bases between them. The CDR3 spans 14 residues. CDR3 loop: CAWVQGNSGNTIYF. In DNA, the CDR3 is TGTGCCTGGGTACAGGGAAACTCTGGAAACACCATATATTTT.

The rearrangement uses TRBV12-3 or TRBV12-4 and TRBJ2-7, with 8 bases matching TRBD1. The J segment lost 5 bases and the V segment lost 5 bases, leaving 5 bases of the junction unmatched. The CDR3 has 13 residues. The CDR3 spells CASSPQGAHEQYF. Here the CDR3 DNA reads TGTGCCAGCAGTCCTCAGGGGGCTCACGAGCAGTACTTC.

The chain couples TRBV5-6 to TRBJ1-1, with D perhaps TRBD1 (5 bases). Between the trimmed V and J ends, which lost 4 bases and 7 bases, there was a span of 11 bases. The germline CDR1 and CDR2 sequences are SGHDT and YYEEEE. The CDR3 is 12 residues long. This CDR3 reads CASSHGQDEAFF. Written as DNA, the CDR3 is TGTGCCAGCAGCCACGGACAAGATGAAGCTTTCTTT.

This clone was recorded a few times. The rearrangement links TRBV7-9 to TRBJ2-7, with TRBD2 matching 12 bases. The CDR3 is 13 residues long. V was clipped by 5 bases and J by 7 bases; unmatched bases: 3. Germline CDR1 SEHNR, CDR2 FQNEAQ (reference sequence). The CDR3 DNA is TGTGCCAGCAGCCCTAGCGGGAGGGCTGAGCAGTACTTC. It yields the protein CASSPSGRAEQYF.

The gene calls are TRBV7-9 and TRBJ2-7; D possibly corresponds to TRBD1 (7 bases). V was pared by 6 bases and J by 5 bases, with 17 bases between. The germline V gene has CDR1 SEHNR and CDR2 FQNEAQ (reference sequence). The CDR3 contains 14 residues. CDR3 in amino acids: CASRWDGGGHEQYF. CDR3 bases: TGTGCCAGCAGATGGGATGGAGGGGGCCACGAGCAGTACTTC. Variable domain in full (rest from reference TRBV7-9 and TRBJ2-7): DTGVSQNPRHKITKRGQNVTFRCDPISEHNRLYWYRQTLGQGPEFLTYFQNEAQLEKSRLLSDRFSAERPKGSFSTLEIQRTEQGDSAMYLCASRWDGGGHEQYFGPGTRLTVT.

This clone was detected a few times. V and J are TRBV6-6 and TRBJ2-2; 7 positions match TRBD1. The trim removed 8 bases at V and 2 bases at J, leaving 5 bases unmatched. Germline V gene lookup returns CDR1 MNHNY and CDR2 SVGAGI (reference sequence). CDR3 size: 14 residues. CDR3 sequence: CASEGATNTGELFF. The CDR3 coding sequence is TGTGCCAGCGAGGGGGCGACTAACACCGGGGAGCTGTTTTTT.

This chain joins TRBV7-9 and TRBJ2-5; 15 positions match TRBD2. Trimming removed 4 bases from V and 5 bases from J; junction bases left unmatched: 5. The CDR3 is 16 amino acids. CDR1 and CDR2 from the germline V gene are SEHNR and FQNEAQ (reference sequence). This CDR3 is CASSSGLAGGRETQYF. In DNA, the CDR3 is TGTGCCAGCAGCTCAGGACTAGCGGGGGGGCGTGAGACCCAGTACTTC.

V and J are TRBV5-4 and TRBJ2-3, with D perhaps matching TRBD1 (7 bases). Trimming pared 7 bases from V and 5 bases from J, leaving 17 bases between. This CDR3 comprises 14 residues. Germline V gene sequence: CDR1 SGHNT, CDR2 YYREEE (reference sequence). CDR3 bases: TGTGCCAGCGGGTGGAGGGGGCCTGGAGATACGCAGTATTTT. Translating gives CASGWRGPGDTQYF.

This chain joins TRBV19 and TRBJ2-3; 10 bases fit TRBD2. The CDR3 is made up of 16 amino acids. V shed 9 bases and J 3 bases; nucleotides not matched to a gene: 12. Germline loops: CDR1 LNHDA, CDR2 SQIVND (reference sequence). The CDR3 DNA reads as TGTGCCAGCGATGATACTAGCGGGAATGGGACAGATACGCAGTATTTT. It is translated as CASDDTSGNGTDTQYF.

This clone was observed a handful of times. The chain employs TRBV19 and TRBJ2-5; D gene unclear. With 1 base removed from V and 4 bases from J, the gap between germline ends came to 4 bases. The germline CDR1 and CDR2 sequences are LNHDA and SQIVND (reference sequence). The CDR3 runs to 12 residues. The CDR3 DNA reads as TGTGCCAGTAGTATAGCGGGAGAGACCCAGTACTTC. This translates into CASSIAGETQYF.

The CDR3 DNA sequence: TGTGCCAGCAGTCCCAGCGGGAGTCCCGGGGAGCTGTTTTTT. This encodes CASSPSGSPGELFF. The rearrangement uses TRBV28 and TRBJ2-2, with TRBD2 identical over 8 bases. With 5 bases clipped from V and 6 bases from J, the junction kept 5 bases outside the gene matches. Germline V CDR1 and CDR2: MDHEN, SYDVKM. The CDR3 totals 14 residues.

V usage is TRBV3-1 (or the pseudogene TRBV3-2) and J usage is TRBJ1-5; D is uncertain. The CDR3 consists of 14 residues. Trimming cost V 1 base and J 9 bases, with 13 bases left between them. Per germline, CDR1 LGHDT and CDR2 YNNKEL (reference sequence). CDR3 DNA: TGTGCCAGCAGCCAAGCGACGGGAGAGCGGCCCCAGCATTTT. Amino acid sequence: CASSQATGERPQHF.

The chain links TRBV2 to TRBJ1-1, with TRBD1 matching 8 bases. Germline lookup yields CDR1 SNHLY and CDR2 FYNNEI. V gave up 6 bases and J gave up 4 bases; unmatched junction bases: 4. The CDR3 spans 13 residues. The CDR3 region is CASSRTGFTEAFF. Written as DNA, the CDR3 is TGTGCCAGCAGCCGGACAGGGTTCACTGAAGCTTTCTTT.

This clone was observed a handful of times. The chain combines TRBV4-1 with TRBJ2-1, with D unclear. The V and J ends lost 6 bases and 7 bases respectively, with 13 bases between them. Looked up from germline, CDR1 is MGHRA and CDR2 is YSYEKL. This CDR3 spans 13 amino acids. CDR3 amino acids: CASRPTLLNEQFF. CDR3 DNA sequence: TGCGCCAGCAGGCCCACTCTCCTGAATGAGCAGTTCTTC.

V usage is TRBV9 and J usage is TRBJ2-1, with 9 bases lining up with TRBD2. CDR3 size: 16 residues. In germline, CDR1 is SGDLS, CDR2 YYNGEE. With 4 bases clipped from V and 2 bases from J, the junction kept 7 bases outside the gene matches. The CDR3 DNA follows: TGTGCCAGCAGCACCGAAGCGGGAGGCCCCTACAATGAGCAGTTCTTC. It codes for CASSTEAGGPYNEQFF. The full variable domain, in which reference TRBV9 and TRBJ2-1 provide the parts outside the CDR3, is DSGVTQTPKHLITATGQRVTLRCSPRSGDLSVYWYQQSLDQGLQFLIQYYNGEERAKGNILERFSAQQFPDLHSELNLSSLELGDSALYFCASSTEAGGPYNEQFFGPGTRLTVL.

This rearrangement joins TRBV7-2 to TRBJ1-4; 10 bases match TRBD1. The ends lost 8 bases at V and 5 bases at J; junction bases unmatched: 14. This CDR3 contains 17 residues. Per germline, CDR1 SGHTA and CDR2 FQGNSA. The CDR3 is CASASGIGTGDNEKLFF. Here the CDR3 DNA reads TGTGCCAGCGCTTCGGGAATAGGGACAGGGGACAATGAAAAACTGTTTTTT.

A few counts support this clone. The chain employs TRBV7-3 and TRBJ2-2; no clear D. Trimming stripped 2 bases from V and 2 bases from J, with 9 bases between. This CDR3 has 15 residues. Germline V gene lookup returns CDR1 SGHTA and CDR2 FQGTGA. The CDR3: CASSLRSGNTGELFF. In DNA, the CDR3 is TGTGCCAGCAGCTTACGATCGGGTAACACCGGGGAGCTGTTTTTT.

V is TRBV20-1 and J is TRBJ2-7; D perhaps matches TRBD1 (6 bases). The CDR3 length is 11 residues. The germline CDR1 and CDR2 sequences are DFQATT and SNEGSKA (reference sequence). V was clipped by 6 bases and J by 2 bases, with 8 bases between them. The CDR3 sequence: CSAGQPYEQYF. The CDR3, as DNA: TGCAGTGCCGGACAGCCCTACGAGCAGTACTTC.

The V gene is TRBV6-2 or TRBV6-3, the J gene TRBJ2-7, with 7 bases lining up with TRBD2. Germline loops: CDR1 MNHEY, CDR2 SVGEGT. V lost 7 bases, J lost 0 bases, and 9 bases stayed unmatched. The CDR3 covers 15 residues. The chain's CDR3 is CASTPVWTSSYEQYF. For the CDR3, the DNA is TGTGCCAGCACCCCCGTCTGGACTAGCTCCTACGAGCAGTACTTC.

The rearrangement uses TRBV10-2 and TRBJ1-5; the D gene is possibly TRBD1 (6 bases). V lost 10 bases, J lost 2 bases, and 12 bases lay in between. The CDR3 is 13 amino acids. The germline V gene encodes CDR1 WSHSY and CDR2 SAAADI. The CDR3 protein is CATLQGGNQPQHF. The CDR3 region has the DNA TGCGCCACTCTACAGGGAGGCAATCAGCCCCAGCATTTT.

This clone has at least ten counts. This chain joins TRBV6-4 and TRBJ2-2, with TRBD2 identical over 9 bases. The ends lost 0 bases at V and 0 bases at J; junction bases unmatched: 2. The CDR3 is 17 residues long. Germline V CDR1 and CDR2: MRHNA, SNTAGT. The CDR3 DNA reads as TGTGCCAGCAGTGACTCGGCGGGGGGGCCGAACACCGGGGAGCTGTTTTTT. The encoded protein is CASSDSAGGPNTGELFF.

This sequence joins TRBV15 and TRBJ1-5; D remains unclear. The CDR3 runs to 15 residues. Per germline, CDR1 LNHNV and CDR2 YYDKDF (reference sequence). With 1 base removed from V and 3 bases from J, the gap between germline ends came to 10 bases. CDR3 nucleotides: TGTGCCACCAGCAGAGTGGCAGGCAACAATCAGCCCCAGCATTTT. Its translation: CATSRVAGNNQPQHF.

The chain joins TRBV7-9 to TRBJ1-2, with a weak D call TRBD1 (5 bases). CDR1 SEHNR and CDR2 FQNEAQ come from the germline V gene (reference sequence). The V gene lost 1 base and the J gene lost 2 bases, with 8 bases spanning the gap. This CDR3 is built from 14 residues. CDR3 bases: TGTGCCAGCAGCTTAGGGGGCGCGAACTATGGCTACACCTTC. Protein: CASSLGGANYGYTF. Supplemented by reference TRBV7-9 and TRBJ1-2, the full variable domain reads DTGVSQNPRHKITKRGQNVTFRCDPISEHNRLYWYRQTLGQGPEFLTYFQNEAQLEKSRLLSDRFSAERPKGSFSTLEIQRTEQGDSAMYLCASSLGGANYGYTFGSGTRLTVV.

The chain recombines TRBV29-1 with TRBJ2-7, with 8 bases aligning to TRBD1. This CDR3 has 12 residues. V shed 7 bases and J 3 bases; nucleotides not matched to a gene: 5. The germline gives CDR1 SQVTM, CDR2 ANQGSEA. The CDR3 nucleotides are TGCAGCGCAAACAGGGGGTACTACGAGCAGTACTTC. It yields the protein CSANRGYYEQYF.

This clone was seen once. The chain uses TRBV27 and TRBJ2-7; 16 bases fit TRBD2. Germline V CDR1 and CDR2: MNHEY, SMNVEV (reference sequence). There are 19 residues in the CDR3. The junction had 10 bases not matched to a gene; V was cut back by 3 bases and J by 2 bases. CDR3 in DNA: TGTGCCAGCAGTTTTGGGACTAGCGGGAGGGCTCCTTCCCCCTACGAGCAGTACTTC. Its translation is CASSFGTSGRAPSPYEQYF.